This T cell receptor beta chain was recorded in a study of read filtering for tumor transcriptome and immune sequencing. This clonotype was detected ten times or more. J gave up 5 bases and V 3 bases, and 3 bases lay outside the gene matches. This CDR3 region has 13 residues. Germline lookup yields CDR1 SGHRS and CDR2 YFSETQ. The library was built from about 400 ng RNA with molecular barcoded adaptors for alpha/delta and beta/gamma chains. TCRdb re-derived calls from the reads in MiXCR, one entry per CDR3 protein. The repertoire holds more than 100,000 distinct CDR3 sequences, with 10% to 15% as singletons. Sampling of bone marrow took place during active disease in every patient.

This clonotype was sampled from a donor at least 40 years old with multiple myeloma. Sequencing input: a population of CD138-negative cells sorted from bone marrow. The chain combines TRBV5-1 with TRBJ1-1, with 8 positions matching TRBD1. The CDR3 protein is CASSSQGATEAFF. In nucleotides, the CDR3 is TGCGCCAGCAGCTCCCAGGGGGCGACTGAAGCTTTCTTT.